This T cell receptor (beta chain) stems from a study of human T cells and chemical hapten exposure. At the level of the study: Sensitization was performed using 2% DPC on a roughly 2 cm by roughly 2 cm upper inner arm skin site.

TCRdb fed the RACE reads into MiXCR, producing one record per CDR3 protein. The sample has 50,000 to 70,000 distinct CDR3 sequences, approximately 13% seen once; the top ten hold 2% to 2.5%. This clonotype was recorded many times. Its antigen is undetermined. General study points: Patch test score was positively correlated with the counts of TCRs that had expanded at PT1. Versus controls, expanded TCRs had significantly more large CDR3 similarity clusters. TCRs exceeding 1 in 1000 frequency stayed unchanged with DPC sensitization.

The time point denotes: patch test 3, about 24 weeks after DPC sensitization. Treatment indicated: therapeutic diphenylcyclopropenone sensitization with weekly scalp DPC. The CDR3 consists of 15 residues. Germline CDR1 is SQVTM and CDR2 is ANQGSEA. Unmatched junction bases numbered 12, after V lost 6 bases and J lost 7 bases. The chain couples TRBV29-1 to TRBJ2-3; 11 bases are a match to TRBD1. The sample was whole blood, taken in connection with sensitization to the hapten diphenylcyclopropenone (DPC). This TCR derives from a man aged 30 to 39 with alopecia areata. Some clones in this sample may be carry-over from other donors' samples. The CDR3 coding sequence is TGCAGCGTGCAGAAAAGGGACAGGGGGACGAATACGCAGTATTTT. Its protein is CSVQKRDRGTNTQYF.